This TCR beta chain was retrieved from a study of response to subunit inactivated influenza vaccine. TCRdb reprocessed the RT-PCR reads with MiXCR, giving one entry per CDR3 protein. The sample records some 800,000 distinct CDR3 sequences, 21% being singletons. The table lists this clonotype with a few counts. Its antigen is unknown. V dropped 3 bases and J dropped 15; count of bases not matched to a gene: 8. CDR1 KGHSH and CDR2 LQKENI come from the germline V gene. The CDR3 is 12 amino acids. Overall study findings and caveats: Seasonal influenza vaccination, on each occasion, was suggested by the authors to recruit few new T cells.

The chain is built from TRBV18 and TRBJ2-1, with 7 bases matching TRBD1. Sequencing was performed on PBMCs from blood, taken 4 to 6 days after vaccination. This receptor was identified in a man aged 50 to 59 who received an inactivated influenza vaccine. CDR3 in amino acids: CASSPTRQGTFF. CDR3 nucleotides: TGTGCCAGCTCACCTACTCGACAGGGCACGTTCTTC.